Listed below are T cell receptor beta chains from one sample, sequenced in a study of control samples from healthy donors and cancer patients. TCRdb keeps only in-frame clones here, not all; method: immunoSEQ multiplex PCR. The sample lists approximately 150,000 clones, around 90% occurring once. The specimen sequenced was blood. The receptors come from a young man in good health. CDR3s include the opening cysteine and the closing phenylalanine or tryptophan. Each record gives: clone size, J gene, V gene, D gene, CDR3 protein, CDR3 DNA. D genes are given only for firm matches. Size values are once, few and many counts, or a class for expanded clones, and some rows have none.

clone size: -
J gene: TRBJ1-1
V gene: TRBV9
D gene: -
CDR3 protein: CASSSTENTEAFF
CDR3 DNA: TGTGCCAGCAGCTCGACAGAGAACACTGAAGCTTTCTTT

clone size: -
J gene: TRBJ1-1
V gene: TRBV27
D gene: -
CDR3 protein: CASSSREMNTEAFF
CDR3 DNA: TGTGCCAGCAGTTCGAGGGAGATGAACACTGAAGCTTTCTTT

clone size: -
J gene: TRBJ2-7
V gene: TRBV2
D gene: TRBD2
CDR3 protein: CASSSSTGTSGTEQYF
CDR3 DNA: TGTGCCAGCAGTTCTTCAACCGGGACTAGCGGGACCGAGCAGTACTTC

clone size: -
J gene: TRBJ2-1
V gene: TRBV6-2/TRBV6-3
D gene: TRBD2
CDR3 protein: CASSAGTSDYNEQFF
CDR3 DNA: TGTGCCAGCAGCGCCGGGACTAGCGACTACAATGAGCAGTTCTTC

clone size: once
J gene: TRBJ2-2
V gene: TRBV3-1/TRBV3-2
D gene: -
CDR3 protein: CASSQDYRQGAGELFF
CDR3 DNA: TGTGCCAGCAGCCAAGATTATCGGCAGGGTGCCGGGGAGCTGTTTTTT

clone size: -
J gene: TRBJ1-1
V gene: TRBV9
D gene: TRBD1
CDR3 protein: CASSFGTGANTEAFF
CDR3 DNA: TGTGCCAGCAGCTTCGGGACAGGGGCGAACACTGAAGCTTTCTTT

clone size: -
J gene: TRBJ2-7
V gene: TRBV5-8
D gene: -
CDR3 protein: CASSLSTGEFYEQYF
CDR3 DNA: TGTGCCAGCAGCCTCTCGACGGGAGAGTTCTACGAGCAGTACTTC

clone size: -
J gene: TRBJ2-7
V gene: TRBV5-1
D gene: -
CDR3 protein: CASSLPQGGVSYEQYF
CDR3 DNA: TGCGCCAGCAGCTTGCCTCAGGGGGGGGTCTCCTACGAGCAGTACTTC

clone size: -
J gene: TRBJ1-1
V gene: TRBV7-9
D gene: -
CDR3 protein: CASSLDSSPEAFF
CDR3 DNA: TGTGCCAGCAGCTTAGATTCGAGTCCGGAAGCTTTCTTT

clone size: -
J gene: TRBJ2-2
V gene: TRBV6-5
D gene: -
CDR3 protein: CASSYGELSGELFF
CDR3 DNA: TGTGCCAGCAGTTACGGAGAGTTGAGCGGGGAGCTGTTTTTT

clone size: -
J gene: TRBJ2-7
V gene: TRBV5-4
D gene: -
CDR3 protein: CASSSASGEQYF
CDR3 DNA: TGTGCCAGCAGCTCAGCCTCGGGCGAGCAGTACTTC

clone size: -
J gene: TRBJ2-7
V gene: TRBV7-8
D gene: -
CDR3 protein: CASSSPLKYEQYF
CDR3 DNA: TGTGCCAGCAGCTCGCCACTAAAATACGAGCAGTACTTC

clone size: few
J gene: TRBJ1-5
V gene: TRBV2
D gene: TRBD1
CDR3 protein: CASSYQGAGSNQPQHF
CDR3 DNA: TGTGCCAGCAGTTACCAGGGGGCTGGGAGCAATCAGCCCCAGCATTTT

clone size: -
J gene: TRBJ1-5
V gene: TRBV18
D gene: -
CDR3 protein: CASSPSFDRSSQHF
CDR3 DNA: TGTGCCAGCTCACCTTCATTTGACAGGTCCTCCCAGCATTTT

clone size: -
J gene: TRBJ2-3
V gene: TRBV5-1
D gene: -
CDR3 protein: CASSTPSVGTDTQYF
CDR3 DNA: TGCGCCAGCAGCACCCCTAGCGTTGGCACAGATACGCAGTATTTT

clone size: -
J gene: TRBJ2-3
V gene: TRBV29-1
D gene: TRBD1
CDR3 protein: CSAQRGRDRGSGTDTQYF
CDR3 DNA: TGCAGCGCCCAAAGGGGCCGGGACAGGGGATCGGGCACAGATACGCAGTATTTT

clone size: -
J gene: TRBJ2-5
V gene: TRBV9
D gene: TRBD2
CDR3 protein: CASSLGIPGLAGQETQYF
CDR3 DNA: TGTGCCAGCAGCTTAGGGATACCGGGACTAGCGGGACAAGAGACCCAGTACTTC

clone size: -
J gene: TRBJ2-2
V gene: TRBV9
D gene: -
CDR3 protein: CASSVALTGELFF
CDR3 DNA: TGTGCCAGCAGCGTAGCACTGACCGGGGAGCTGTTTTTT

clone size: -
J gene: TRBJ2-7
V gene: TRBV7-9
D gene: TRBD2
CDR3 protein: CASSWSGGYEQYF
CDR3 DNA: TGTGCCAGCAGCTGGAGCGGGGGCTACGAGCAGTACTTC

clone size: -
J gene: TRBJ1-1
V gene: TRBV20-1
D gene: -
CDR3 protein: CSVARFLGAFF
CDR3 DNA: TGCAGTGTAGCACGGTTTTTAGGAGCTTTCTTT

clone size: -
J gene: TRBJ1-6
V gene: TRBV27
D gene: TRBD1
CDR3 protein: CASSSGQGMYNSPLHF
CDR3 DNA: TGTGCCAGCAGTTCGGGACAGGGGATGTATAATTCACCCCTCCACTTT

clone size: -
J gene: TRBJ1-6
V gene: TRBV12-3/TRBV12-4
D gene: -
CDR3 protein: CASSPRQQSPLHF
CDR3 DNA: TGTGCCAGCAGTCCTAGACAGCAGTCACCCCTCCACTTT

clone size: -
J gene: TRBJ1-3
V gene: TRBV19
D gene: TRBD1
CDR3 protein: CASSPPPGQSSGNTIYF
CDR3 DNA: TGTGCCAGTAGTCCACCCCCGGGACAGAGCTCTGGAAACACCATATATTTT

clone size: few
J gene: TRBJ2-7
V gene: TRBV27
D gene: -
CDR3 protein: CASSLMPSYEQYF
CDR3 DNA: TGTGCCAGCAGTTTAATGCCCTCCTACGAGCAGTACTTC

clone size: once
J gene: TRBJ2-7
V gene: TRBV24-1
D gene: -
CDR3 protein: CATSDLRQSYEQYF
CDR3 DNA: TGTGCCACCAGTGATTTGCGACAGTCCTACGAGCAGTACTTC

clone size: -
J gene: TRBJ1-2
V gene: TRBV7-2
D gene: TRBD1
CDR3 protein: CASSLQGEYGYTF
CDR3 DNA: TGTGCCAGCAGCTTACAGGGGGAATATGGCTACACCTTC

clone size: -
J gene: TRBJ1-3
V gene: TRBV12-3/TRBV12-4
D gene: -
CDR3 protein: CASTSGGGNTIYF
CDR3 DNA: TGTGCCAGCACCTCGGGGGGTGGAAACACCATATATTTT

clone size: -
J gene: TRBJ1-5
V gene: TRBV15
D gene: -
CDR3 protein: CATSRFSVGGSNQPQHF
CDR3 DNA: TGTGCCACCAGCAGGTTTTCAGTGGGTGGAAGCAATCAGCCCCAGCATTTT